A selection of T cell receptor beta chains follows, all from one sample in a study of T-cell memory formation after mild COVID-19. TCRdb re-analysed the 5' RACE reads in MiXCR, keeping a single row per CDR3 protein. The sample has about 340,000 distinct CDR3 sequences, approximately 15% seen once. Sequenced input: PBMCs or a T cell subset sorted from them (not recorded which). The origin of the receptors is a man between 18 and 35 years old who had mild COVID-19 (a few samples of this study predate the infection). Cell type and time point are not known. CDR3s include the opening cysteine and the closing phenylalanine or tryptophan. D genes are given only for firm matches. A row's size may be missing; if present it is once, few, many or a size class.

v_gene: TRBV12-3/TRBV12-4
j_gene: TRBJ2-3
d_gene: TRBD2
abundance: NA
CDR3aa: CASSLMASGGRDTQYF
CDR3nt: TGTGCCAGCAGTTTGATGGCTAGCGGGGGCCGGGATACGCAGTATTTT

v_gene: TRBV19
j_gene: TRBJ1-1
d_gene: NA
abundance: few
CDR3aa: CASSIDRGMNTEAFF
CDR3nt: TGTGCCAGTAGTATAGATCGCGGCATGAACACTGAAGCTTTCTTT

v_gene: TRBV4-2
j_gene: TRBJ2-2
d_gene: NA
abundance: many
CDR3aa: CASSHSPWVSPTGELFF
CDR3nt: TGTGCCAGCAGCCATTCGCCGTGGGTCTCCCCCACCGGGGAGCTGTTTTTT

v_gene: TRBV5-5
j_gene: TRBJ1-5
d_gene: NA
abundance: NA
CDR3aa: CASSLQGFGSNQPQHF
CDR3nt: TGTGCCAGCAGCTTGCAAGGATTCGGAAGCAATCAGCCCCAGCATTTT

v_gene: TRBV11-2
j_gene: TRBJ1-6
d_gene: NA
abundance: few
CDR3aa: CASSFSDNSPLHF
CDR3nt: TGTGCCAGCAGCTTCTCCGACAATTCACCCCTCCACTTT

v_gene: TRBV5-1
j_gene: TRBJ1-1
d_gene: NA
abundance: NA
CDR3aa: CASSLVPGTVNTEAFF
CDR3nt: TGCGCCAGCAGCTTGGTGCCAGGGACGGTCAACACTGAAGCTTTCTTT

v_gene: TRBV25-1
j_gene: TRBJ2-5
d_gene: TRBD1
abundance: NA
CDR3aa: CAAGTAQETQYF
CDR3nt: TGTGCAGCAGGGACAGCCCAAGAGACCCAGTACTTC

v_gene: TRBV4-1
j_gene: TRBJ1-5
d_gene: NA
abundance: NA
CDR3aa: CASSRDESSNQPQHF
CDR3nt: TGCGCCAGCAGCCGGGACGAATCTAGCAATCAGCCCCAGCATTTT

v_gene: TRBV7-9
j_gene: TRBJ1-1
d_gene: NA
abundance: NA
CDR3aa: CASSLEGARTEAFF
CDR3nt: TGTGCCAGCAGCTTAGAAGGGGCGCGAACTGAAGCTTTCTTT

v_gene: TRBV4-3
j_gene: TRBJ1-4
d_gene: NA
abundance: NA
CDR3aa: CASSQDRTARGTMFF
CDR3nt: TGCGCCAGCAGCCAAGATCGAACAGCGAGGGGGACCATGTTTTTT

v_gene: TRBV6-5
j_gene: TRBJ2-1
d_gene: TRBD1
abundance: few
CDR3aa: CASGYPYRGRFGNEQFF
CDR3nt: TGTGCCAGCGGTTACCCTTACAGGGGGCGCTTCGGCAATGAGCAGTTCTTC

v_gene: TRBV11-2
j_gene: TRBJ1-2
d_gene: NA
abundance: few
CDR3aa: CASSLRPNYGYTF
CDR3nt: TGTGCCAGCAGCTTGCGGCCTAACTATGGCTACACCTTC

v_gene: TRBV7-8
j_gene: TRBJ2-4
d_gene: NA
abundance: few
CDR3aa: CASSPVPGVSKNIQYF
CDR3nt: TGTGCCAGCAGCCCCGTCCCGGGGGTCTCCAAAAACATTCAGTACTTC

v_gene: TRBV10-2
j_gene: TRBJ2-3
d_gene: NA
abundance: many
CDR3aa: CASSESWKRQDTQYF
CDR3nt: TGCGCCAGCAGTGAGTCGTGGAAGCGGCAAGATACGCAGTATTTT

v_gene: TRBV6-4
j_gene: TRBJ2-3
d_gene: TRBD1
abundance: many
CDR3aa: CASSDGQGADTQYF
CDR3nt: TGTGCCAGCAGTGACGGACAGGGGGCAGATACGCAGTATTTT

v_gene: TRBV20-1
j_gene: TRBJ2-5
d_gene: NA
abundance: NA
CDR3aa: CSARAGQIQETQYF
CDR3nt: TGCAGTGCTAGAGCTGGCCAGATACAAGAGACCCAGTACTTC

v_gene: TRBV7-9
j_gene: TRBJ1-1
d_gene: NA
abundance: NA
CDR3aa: CASSQMRGTEAFF
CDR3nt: TGTGCCAGCAGCCAGATGAGGGGTACTGAAGCTTTCTTT

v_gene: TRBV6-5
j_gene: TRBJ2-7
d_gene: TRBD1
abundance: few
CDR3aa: CASSPDPGQIIPSYEQYF
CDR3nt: TGTGCCAGCAGCCCAGATCCGGGACAGATAATCCCCTCCTACGAGCAGTACTTC

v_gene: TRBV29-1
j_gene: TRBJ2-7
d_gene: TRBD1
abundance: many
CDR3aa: CSVDRREQYF
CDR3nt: TGCAGCGTGGACAGGCGCGAGCAGTACTTC